This passage covers 10 T cell receptor beta chains from one sample sequenced in a study of blood T cell repertoires in COVID-19. The data were produced by immunoSEQ multiplex PCR, yet TCRdb's version contains in-frame clones alone and is incomplete. The data contain some 150,000 clones, 75% to 90% of them singletons. Sequencing was performed on peripheral blood. All receptors derive from a woman between 70 and 85 years old with acute or convalescent COVID-19.

The chain couples TRBV11-2 to TRBJ1-2, with a weak D call TRBD1 (6 bases). Looked up from germline, CDR1 is SGHAT and CDR2 is FQNNGV. With 3 bases removed from V and 7 bases from J, the gap between germline ends came to 15 bases. The CDR3 covers 14 residues. As DNA, the CDR3 is TGTGCCAGCAGCTTCCAAACAGGGAACGGTGGCTACACCTTC. It yields the protein CASSFQTGNGGYTF.

The V and J genes are TRBV28 and TRBJ1-5, with D possibly TRBD1 on 6 matching bases. Germline-derived CDR1 and CDR2 are MDHEN and SYDVKM. This CDR3 contains 16 residues. The ends were cut back, 4 bases at V and 2 bases at J, with 15 bases in the middle. The CDR3 is CASSSPRGGGNQPQHF. The CDR3 nucleotides are TGTGCCAGCAGTTCCCCCAGGGGAGGGGGCAATCAGCCCCAGCATTTT.

The gene calls are TRBV5-4 and TRBJ1-2, with 7 bases lining up with TRBD1. V lost 0 bases to trimming and J lost 1 base; unmatched junction nucleotides: 9. Germline V CDR1 and CDR2: SGHNT, YYREEE (reference sequence). The CDR3 covers 17 residues. DNA for the CDR3: TGTGCCAGCAGCTTGGCCGAGGGGGCGGGCGTTAACTATGGCTACACCTTC. It yields the protein CASSLAEGAGVNYGYTF.

The chain recombines TRBV19 with TRBJ2-3; 11 bases line up with TRBD2. The CDR3 is 16 residues long. Trimming cost V 3 bases and J 3 bases; bases outside gene matches: 5. CDR1 is LNHDA, CDR2 SQIVND, per germline (reference sequence). CDR3 sequence (DNA): TGTGCCAGTAGTATTGTAGCGGGGGGGCTAACAGATACGCAGTATTTT. This translates into CASSIVAGGLTDTQYF.

This rearrangement joins TRBV19 to TRBJ2-1, with TRBD2 identical over 9 bases. Trimming cost V 1 base and J 2 bases; bases outside gene matches: 3. The CDR3 extends over 16 amino acids. Germline-derived CDR1 and CDR2 are LNHDA and SQIVND (reference sequence). DNA for the CDR3: TGTGCCAGTAGTATAGGTAGCGGGGGACCCTACAATGAGCAGTTCTTC. It codes for CASSIGSGGPYNEQFF.

This clone has a handful of counts. The chain recombines TRBV23-1 with TRBJ1-4; 7 nucleotides match TRBD1. TRBV23-1 is designated an ORF whose function remains uncertain. Germline trimming cut 3 bases from V and 4 bases from J; bases unmatched to any gene: 11. CDR3 length equals 17 residues. The CDR3 sequence: CASSQRPGGTVNEKLFF. The CDR3 nucleotides are TGCGCCAGCAGTCAGCGCCCGGGAGGGACAGTTAATGAAAAACTGTTTTTT.

The chain links TRBV18 to TRBJ2-3; D is perhaps TRBD1 (6 bases). Between the trimmed V and J ends, which lost 3 bases and 2 bases, there was a span of 12 bases. The CDR3 runs 15 residues. CDR1 and CDR2 (germline): KGHSH, LQKENI. In DNA, the CDR3 is TGTGCCAGCTCACCCCGGGACACAGTCACAGATACGCAGTATTTT. Translation: CASSPRDTVTDTQYF.

V is TRBV2 and J is TRBJ1-1; D is ambiguous. The length of the CDR3 is 13 residues. Trimming removed 6 bases from V and 4 bases from J, with 12 bases in between. Germline assignment: CDR1 SNHLY and CDR2 FYNNEI. CDR3 region: CASRLRGGTEAFF. CDR3 DNA sequence: TGTGCCAGCAGGCTCCGTGGAGGCACTGAAGCTTTCTTT.

The chain carries TRBV20-1 and TRBJ2-1; TRBD1 is a possible D gene (5 bases). Trimming left V 5 bases short and J 11 bases short, with 13 bases between. The CDR3 length is 11 residues. In germline, CDR1 is DFQATT, CDR2 SNEGSKA (reference sequence). The CDR3 nucleotides are TGCAGTGCTTCTCAGGGTACCCAGCAGTTCTTC. This encodes CSASQGTQQFF.

This clone was counted between two and nine times. Other DNA variants within this sample encode the same CDR3. The chain couples TRBV12-3 or TRBV12-4 to TRBJ1-2, with 7 positions matching TRBD1. The CDR3 is 13 residues long. Trimming removed 6 bases from V and 5 bases from J; junction bases left unmatched: 6. CDR3 protein: CASSSGTVYGYTF. DNA for the CDR3: TGTGCCAGCAGCTCCGGGACAGTTTATGGCTACACCTTC.